This T cell receptor (beta chain) was captured in a study of T-cell reconstitution after alpha-beta-depleted transplantation in children. The length of the CDR3 is 16 residues. From germline, CDR1 is SGHAT and CDR2 FQNNGV. Trimming removed 0 bases from V and 6 bases from J; junction bases left unmatched: 4. Library preparation (for TCRbeta) was performed with unique molecular identifiers. TCRdb re-analysed the PCR reads in MiXCR, keeping a single row per CDR3 protein. Found here are roughly 180,000 distinct CDR3 sequences, roughly 15% of them singletons; the top ten hold less than 15%. In its sample, this clonotype was seen many times.

Here the sequenced sample was PBMCs from the stem cell graft donor, taken from the stem cell graft. The chain links TRBV11-2 to TRBJ2-1; TRBD2 matches 11 bases. This clonotype originated in a human donor who donated a stem cell graft to a child with acute lymphoblastic leukemia. The CDR3 sequence: CASSLDLAGGTNEQFF. DNA for the CDR3: TGTGCCAGCAGCTTAGATCTAGCGGGAGGAACCAATGAGCAGTTCTTC. Full variable domain (remainder filled in from reference TRBV11-2 and TRBJ2-1): EAGVAQSPRYKIIEKRQSVAFWCNPISGHATLYWYQQILGQGPKLLIQFQNNGVVDDSQLPKDRFSAERLKGVDSTLKIQPAKLEDSAVYLCASSLDLAGGTNEQFFGPGTRLTVL.